These T cell receptor beta chains were read from a single sample in a study of T cell responses to AZD1222 COVID-19 vaccine. The table came from immunoSEQ multiplex PCR; TCRdb's copy has only in-frame clones and leaves some out. The sample consists of over 130,000 clones, 88% of them appearing once. The source was peripheral blood, collected 28 days after the second AZD1222 dose. Receptors were obtained from an adult who received the AZD1222 COVID-19 vaccine. Both conserved end residues are trimmed from each CDR3. Not every row has a clone size; where given, it reads once, few, many or a size class.

V: TRBV6-1
size: NA
J: TRBJ1-2
length: 11
CDR3: ASSQDSGYGYT

V: TRBV5-5
size: NA
J: TRBJ2-3
length: 13
CDR3: ASSLTVYSTDTQY

V: TRBV7-8
size: NA
J: TRBJ1-1
length: 14
CDR3: ASSLRRVFMNTEAF

V: TRBV19
size: NA
J: TRBJ1-6
length: 12
CDR3: ASGEGADNSPLH

V: TRBV7-8
size: NA
J: TRBJ1-5
length: 13
CDR3: ASSLGGNSNQPQH

V: TRBV5-4
size: NA
J: TRBJ2-3
length: 10
CDR3: ASSLYTDTQY

V: TRBV18
size: NA
J: TRBJ2-2
length: 14
CDR3: ASSPQGGENTGELF

V: TRBV27
size: NA
J: TRBJ2-7
length: 12
CDR3: ASTSSGRNYEQY

V: TRBV2
size: NA
J: TRBJ1-2
length: 11
CDR3: ASSGDSNYGYT

V: TRBV28
size: NA
J: TRBJ2-2
length: 13
CDR3: ASSLGGGGSGELF

V: TRBV3-1/TRBV3-2
size: NA
J: TRBJ1-2
length: 13
CDR3: ASRPGQLFFYGYT

V: TRBV11-2
size: NA
J: TRBJ1-3
length: 14
CDR3: ASSLDPGLPGNTIY

V: TRBV12-3/TRBV12-4
size: NA
J: TRBJ1-1
length: 10
CDR3: ASAAGGTEAF

V: TRBV30
size: NA
J: TRBJ1-6
length: 11
CDR3: AWSTQENSPLH

V: TRBV7-3
size: NA
J: TRBJ2-1
length: 11
CDR3: ASSTQGGGEQF

V: TRBV5-1
size: NA
J: TRBJ2-7
length: 13
CDR3: ASRSLSDFSGEQY

V: TRBV6-5
size: NA
J: TRBJ2-5
length: 12
CDR3: ASAWTTGGETQY

V: TRBV3-1/TRBV3-2
size: once
J: TRBJ2-1
length: 14
CDR3: ASSQDISTSINEQF

V: TRBV24-1
size: NA
J: TRBJ1-2
length: 12
CDR3: ATSRQGYPGGYT

V: TRBV6-5
size: NA
J: TRBJ1-1
length: 10
CDR3: ASNNIGSEAF

V: TRBV7-3
size: NA
J: TRBJ2-7
length: 13
CDR3: ASSPDRLTSHEQY

V: TRBV21-1
size: once
J: TRBJ1-2
length: 13
CDR3: ASTPSVGQLYGYT

V: TRBV5-6
size: NA
J: TRBJ2-7
length: 13
CDR3: ASSLGPGQGREQY

V: TRBV12-3/TRBV12-4
size: NA
J: TRBJ1-5
length: 11
CDR3: ASSNGGDQPQH

V: TRBV9
size: NA
J: TRBJ2-7
length: 10
CDR3: ASSVGAGSLY

V: TRBV27
size: NA
J: TRBJ2-2
length: 12
CDR3: ATRVSGGPGELF

V: TRBV7-2
size: NA
J: TRBJ2-7
length: 12
CDR3: ASSLSGGAYEQY

V: TRBV5-6
size: NA
J: TRBJ1-2
length: 11
CDR3: ASSLGRNYGYT

V: TRBV7-6
size: NA
J: TRBJ2-3
length: 15
CDR3: ASSDRTSGRRLDTQY

V: TRBV6-2/TRBV6-3
size: few
J: TRBJ2-5
length: 13
CDR3: ASSVVGRGEETQY

V: TRBV10-3
size: NA
J: TRBJ1-1
length: 16
CDR3: AISDPLKGADLNTEAF

V: TRBV4-1
size: NA
J: TRBJ1-2
length: 11
CDR3: ASSQGEGYGYT

V: TRBV4-2
size: NA
J: TRBJ1-2
length: 12
CDR3: ASSQGANTYGYT

V: TRBV4-1
size: NA
J: TRBJ1-5
length: 12
CDR3: ASSLPDSNQPQH

V: TRBV28
size: NA
J: TRBJ1-6
length: 14
CDR3: ASSSYPSSYNSPLH

V: TRBV3-1/TRBV3-2
size: NA
J: TRBJ1-2
length: 12
CDR3: ASSQEAGNYGYT

V: TRBV5-1
size: NA
J: TRBJ1-4
length: 12
CDR3: ASSLWQGGEKLF

V: TRBV12-2
size: NA
J: TRBJ1-4
length: 14
CDR3: ASRFRQGATNEKLF

V: TRBV2
size: NA
J: TRBJ1-5
length: 15
CDR3: ASQGTGWSYSNQPQH

V: TRBV30
size: few
J: TRBJ2-1
length: 13
CDR3: AWSIPGTGINEQF

V: TRBV6-5
size: NA
J: TRBJ2-1
length: 10
CDR3: ASRDGAGEQF

V: TRBV7-2
size: once
J: TRBJ2-2
length: 13
CDR3: ASSSQTGAGGELF

V: TRBV7-3
size: NA
J: TRBJ2-3
length: 13
CDR3: ASSRLASETDTQY

V: TRBV19
size: NA
J: TRBJ2-7
length: 11
CDR3: ATGQGAVAEQY

V: TRBV30
size: few
J: TRBJ1-2
length: 12
CDR3: AWSPLRANYGYT

V: TRBV7-2
size: NA
J: TRBJ2-3
length: 15
CDR3: ASSLAGLAGGPDTQY

V: TRBV5-1
size: few
J: TRBJ2-1
length: 13
CDR3: ASSRVSGGSDEQF

V: TRBV6-5
size: NA
J: TRBJ1-1
length: 11
CDR3: ASNRDRNTEAF

V: TRBV29-1
size: NA
J: TRBJ2-5
length: 10
CDR3: SVEEGVETQY

V: TRBV7-9
size: NA
J: TRBJ1-3
length: 11
CDR3: ASSQTTGNTIY

V: TRBV27
size: NA
J: TRBJ1-1
length: 12
CDR3: ASSPYYGSTEAF

V: TRBV6-5
size: NA
J: TRBJ2-2
length: 10
CDR3: ASSLDTGELF

V: TRBV7-2
size: NA
J: TRBJ2-7
length: 13
CDR3: ASSSSSGGLYEQY

V: TRBV4-2
size: once
J: TRBJ2-2
length: 12
CDR3: ASSQVLNTGELF

V: TRBV7-3
size: NA
J: TRBJ2-2
length: 12
CDR3: ASSRLANTGELF

V: TRBV28
size: NA
J: TRBJ1-1
length: 13
CDR3: ASRRPSGVFAEAF